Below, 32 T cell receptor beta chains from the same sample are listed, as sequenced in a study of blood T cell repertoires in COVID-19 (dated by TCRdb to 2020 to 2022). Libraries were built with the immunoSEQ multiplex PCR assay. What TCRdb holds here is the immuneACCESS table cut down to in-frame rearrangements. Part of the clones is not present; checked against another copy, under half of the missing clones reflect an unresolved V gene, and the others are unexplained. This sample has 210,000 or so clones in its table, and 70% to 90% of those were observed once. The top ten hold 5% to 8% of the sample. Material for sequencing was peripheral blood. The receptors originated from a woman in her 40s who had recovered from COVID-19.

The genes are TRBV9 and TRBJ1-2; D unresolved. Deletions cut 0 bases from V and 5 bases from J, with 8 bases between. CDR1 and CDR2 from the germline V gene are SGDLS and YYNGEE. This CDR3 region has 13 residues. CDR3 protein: CASSVVERYGYTF. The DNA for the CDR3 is TGTGCCAGCAGCGTAGTAGAGAGGTATGGCTACACCTTC. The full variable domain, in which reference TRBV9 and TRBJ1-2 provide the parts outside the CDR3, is DSGVTQTPKHLITATGQRVTLRCSPRSGDLSVYWYQQSLDQGLQFLIQYYNGEERAKGNILERFSAQQFPDLHSELNLSSLELGDSALYFCASSVVERYGYTFGSGTRLTVV.

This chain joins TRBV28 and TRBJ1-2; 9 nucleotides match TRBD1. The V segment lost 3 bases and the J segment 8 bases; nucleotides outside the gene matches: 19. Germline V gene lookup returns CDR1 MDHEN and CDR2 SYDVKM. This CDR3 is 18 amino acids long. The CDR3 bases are TGTGCCAGCAGTTTTCTTTGGGTCAACTACGGGACAGGGTCCGGCTACACCTTC. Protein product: CASSFLWVNYGTGSGYTF.

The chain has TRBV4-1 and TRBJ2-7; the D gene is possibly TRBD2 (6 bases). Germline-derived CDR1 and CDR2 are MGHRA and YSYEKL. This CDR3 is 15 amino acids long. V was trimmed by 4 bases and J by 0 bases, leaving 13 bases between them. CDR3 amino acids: CASSLSSDSSYEQYF. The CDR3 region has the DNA TGCGCCAGCAGCCTATCTAGCGATTCCTCCTACGAGCAGTACTTC.

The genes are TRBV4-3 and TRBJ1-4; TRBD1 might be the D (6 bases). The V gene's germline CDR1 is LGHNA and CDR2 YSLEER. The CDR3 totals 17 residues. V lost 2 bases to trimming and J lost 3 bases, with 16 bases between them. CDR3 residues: CASSQRTVDGSNEKLFF. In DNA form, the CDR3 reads TGCGCCAGCAGCCAACGGACAGTGGACGGCTCTAATGAAAAACTGTTTTTT.

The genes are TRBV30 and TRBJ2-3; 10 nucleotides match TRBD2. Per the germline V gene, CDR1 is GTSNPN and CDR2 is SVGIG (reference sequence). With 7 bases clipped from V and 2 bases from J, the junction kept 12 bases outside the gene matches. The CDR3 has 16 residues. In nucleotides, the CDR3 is TGTGCCTCGGAGGAGCGGGAGGGCCTTGACACAGATACGCAGTATTTT. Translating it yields CASEEREGLDTDTQYF. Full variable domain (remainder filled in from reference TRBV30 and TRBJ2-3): SQTIHQWPATLVQPVGSPLSLECTVEGTSNPNLYWYRQAAGRGLQLLFYSVGIGQISSEVPQNLSASRPQDRQFILSSKKLLLSDSGFYLCASEEREGLDTDTQYFGPGTRLTVL.

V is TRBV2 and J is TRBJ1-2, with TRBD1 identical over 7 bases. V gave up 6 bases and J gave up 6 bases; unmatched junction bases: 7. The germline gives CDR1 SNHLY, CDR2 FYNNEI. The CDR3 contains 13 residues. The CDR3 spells CASSLDRDDGYTF. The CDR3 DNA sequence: TGTGCCAGCAGCCTCGACAGGGACGATGGCTACACCTTC.

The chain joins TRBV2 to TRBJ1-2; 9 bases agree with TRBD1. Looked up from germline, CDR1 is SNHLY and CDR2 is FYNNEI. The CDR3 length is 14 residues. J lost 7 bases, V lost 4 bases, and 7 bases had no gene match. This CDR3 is CASSAQGASGGYTF. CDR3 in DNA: TGTGCCAGCAGTGCACAGGGGGCATCAGGTGGCTACACCTTC. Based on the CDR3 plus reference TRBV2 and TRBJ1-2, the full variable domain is EPEVTQTPSHQVTQMGQEVILRCVPISNHLYFYWYRQILGQKVEFLVSFYNNEISEKSEIFDDQFSVERPDGSNFTLKIRSTKLEDSAMYFCASSAQGASGGYTFGSGTRLTVV.

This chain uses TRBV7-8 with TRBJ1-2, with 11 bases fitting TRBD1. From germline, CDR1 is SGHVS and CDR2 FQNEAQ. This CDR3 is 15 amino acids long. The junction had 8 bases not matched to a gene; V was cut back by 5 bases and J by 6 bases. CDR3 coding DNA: TGTGCCAGCAGCGGGTGGACAGGGGGCGATCATGGCTACACCTTC. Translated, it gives CASSGWTGGDHGYTF.

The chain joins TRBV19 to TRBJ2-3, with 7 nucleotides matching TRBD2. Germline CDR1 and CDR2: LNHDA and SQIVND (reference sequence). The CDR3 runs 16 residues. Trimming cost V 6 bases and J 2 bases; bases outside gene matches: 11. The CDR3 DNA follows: TGTGCCAGTAGGACGGGAGGCTGGGGTCTCACAGATACGCAGTATTTT. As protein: CASRTGGWGLTDTQYF.

The CDR3 loop reads CASSQDTAYTGELFF. The CDR3 nucleotides read TGCGCCAGCAGCCAAGACACTGCCTACACCGGGGAGCTGTTTTTT. V is TRBV4-1 and J is TRBJ2-2; D call uncertain. V was cut by 0 bases and J by 3 bases, with 8 bases left in between. Germline CDR1 is MGHRA and CDR2 is YSYEKL. This CDR3 has 15 residues.

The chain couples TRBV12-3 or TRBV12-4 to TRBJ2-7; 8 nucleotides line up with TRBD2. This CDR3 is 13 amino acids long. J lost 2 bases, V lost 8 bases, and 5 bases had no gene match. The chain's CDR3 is CASESGGTYEQYF. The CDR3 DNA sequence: TGTGCCAGCGAAAGCGGGGGTACCTACGAGCAGTACTTC.

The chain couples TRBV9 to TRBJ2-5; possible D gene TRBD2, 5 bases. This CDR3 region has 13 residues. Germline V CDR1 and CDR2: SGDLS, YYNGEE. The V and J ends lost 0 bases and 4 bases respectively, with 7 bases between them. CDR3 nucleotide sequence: TGTGCCAGCAGCGTAGGAGGGCTAGAGACCCAGTACTTC. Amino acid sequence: CASSVGGLETQYF.

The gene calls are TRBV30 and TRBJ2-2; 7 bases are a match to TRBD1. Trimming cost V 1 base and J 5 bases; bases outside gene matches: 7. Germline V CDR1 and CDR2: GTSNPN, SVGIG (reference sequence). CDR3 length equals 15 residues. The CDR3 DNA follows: TGTGCCTGGAGTGCGGGACAGTATACTACCGGGGAGCTGTTTTTT. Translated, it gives CAWSAGQYTTGELFF.

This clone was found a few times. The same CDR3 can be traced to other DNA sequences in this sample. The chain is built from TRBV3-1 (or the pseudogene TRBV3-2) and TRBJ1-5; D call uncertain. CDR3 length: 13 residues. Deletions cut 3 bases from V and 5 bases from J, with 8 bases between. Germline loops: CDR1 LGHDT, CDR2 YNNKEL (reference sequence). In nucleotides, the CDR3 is TGTGCCAGCAGCCAGGGGAGAGATCAGCCCCAGCATTTT. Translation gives CASSQGRDQPQHF.

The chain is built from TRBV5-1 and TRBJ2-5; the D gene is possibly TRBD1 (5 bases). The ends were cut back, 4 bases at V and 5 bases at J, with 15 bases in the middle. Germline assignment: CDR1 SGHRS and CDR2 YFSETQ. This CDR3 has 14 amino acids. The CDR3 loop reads CASSPDSGAETQYF. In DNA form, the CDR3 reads TGCGCCAGCAGCCCCGACAGTGGGGCGGAGACCCAGTACTTC.

This chain's CDR3 is CASQQTGMNTEAFF. CDR3 sequence (DNA): TGTGCCAGCCAGCAGACAGGTATGAACACTGAAGCTTTCTTT. The rearrangement joins TRBV2 to TRBJ1-1; a weak D match, TRBD1 (6 bases). V gave up 8 bases and J gave up 0 bases, with 13 bases separating them. The germline V gene has CDR1 SNHLY and CDR2 FYNNEI. The CDR3 is 14 residues long.

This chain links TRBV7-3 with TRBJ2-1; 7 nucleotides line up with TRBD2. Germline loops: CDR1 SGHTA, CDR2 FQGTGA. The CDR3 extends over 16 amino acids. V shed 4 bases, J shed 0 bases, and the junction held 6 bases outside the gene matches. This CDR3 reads CASSSSGGSSYNEQFF. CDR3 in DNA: TGTGCCAGCAGCTCTAGCGGAGGGAGCTCCTACAATGAGCAGTTCTTC.

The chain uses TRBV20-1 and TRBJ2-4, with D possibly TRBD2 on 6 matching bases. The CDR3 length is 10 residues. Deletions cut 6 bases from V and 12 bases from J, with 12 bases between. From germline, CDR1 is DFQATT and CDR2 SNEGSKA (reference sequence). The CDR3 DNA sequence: TGCAGTGCCCCGCGGAGGGCTCAGTACTTC. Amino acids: CSAPRRAQYF.

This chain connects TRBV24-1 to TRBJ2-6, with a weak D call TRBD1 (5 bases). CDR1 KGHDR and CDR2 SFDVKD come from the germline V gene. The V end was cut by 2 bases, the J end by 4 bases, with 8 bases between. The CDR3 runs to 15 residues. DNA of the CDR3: TGTGCCACCAGTGATTCAGGGCAAGGGGCCAACGTCCTGACTTTC. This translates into CATSDSGQGANVLTF.

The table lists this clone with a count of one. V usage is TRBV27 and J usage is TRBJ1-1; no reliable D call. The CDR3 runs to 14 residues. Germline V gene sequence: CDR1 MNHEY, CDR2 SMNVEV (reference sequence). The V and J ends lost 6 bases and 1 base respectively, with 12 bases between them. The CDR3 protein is CASSLVGWNTEAFF. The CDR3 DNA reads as TGTGCCAGCAGCCTGGTCGGGTGGAACACTGAAGCTTTCTTT.

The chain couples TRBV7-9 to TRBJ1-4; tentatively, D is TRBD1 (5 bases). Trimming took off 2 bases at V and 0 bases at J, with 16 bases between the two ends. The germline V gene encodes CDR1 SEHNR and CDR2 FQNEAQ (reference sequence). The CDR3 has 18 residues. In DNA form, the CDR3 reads TGTGCCAGCAGCTTACCCCCGGTGGGGACTGCAACTAATGAAAAACTGTTTTTT. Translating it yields CASSLPPVGTATNEKLFF. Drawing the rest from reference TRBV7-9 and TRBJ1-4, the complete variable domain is DTGVSQNPRHKITKRGQNVTFRCDPISEHNRLYWYRQTLGQGPEFLTYFQNEAQLEKSRLLSDRFSAERPKGSFSTLEIQRTEQGDSAMYLCASSLPPVGTATNEKLFFGSGTQLSVL.

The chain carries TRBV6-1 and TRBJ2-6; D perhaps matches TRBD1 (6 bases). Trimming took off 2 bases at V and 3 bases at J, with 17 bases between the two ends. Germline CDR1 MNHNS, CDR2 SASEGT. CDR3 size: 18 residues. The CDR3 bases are TGTGCCAGCAGTGAAACTACAGGGTCAATAGGTGGGGCCAACGTCCTGACTTTC. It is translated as CASSETTGSIGGANVLTF.

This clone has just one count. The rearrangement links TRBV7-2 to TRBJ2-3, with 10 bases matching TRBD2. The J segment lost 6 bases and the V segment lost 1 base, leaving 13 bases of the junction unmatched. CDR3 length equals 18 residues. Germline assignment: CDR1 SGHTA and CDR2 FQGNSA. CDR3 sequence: CASSLDPPPSGGLDTQYF. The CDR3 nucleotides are TGTGCCAGCAGCTTAGATCCCCCCCCTAGCGGGGGATTGGATACGCAGTATTTT.

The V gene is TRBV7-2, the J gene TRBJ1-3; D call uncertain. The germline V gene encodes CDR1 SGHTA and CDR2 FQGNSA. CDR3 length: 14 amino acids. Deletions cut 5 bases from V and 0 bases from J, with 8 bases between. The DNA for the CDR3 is TGTGCCAGCAGCCTCACGAGCTCTGGAAACACCATATATTTT. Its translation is CASSLTSSGNTIYF.

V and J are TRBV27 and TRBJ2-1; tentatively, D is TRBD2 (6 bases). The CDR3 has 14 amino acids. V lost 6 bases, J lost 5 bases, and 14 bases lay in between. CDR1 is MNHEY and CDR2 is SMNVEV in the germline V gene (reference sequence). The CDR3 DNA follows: TGTGCCAGCAGCAACCGGGACTCAAACAATGAGCAGTTCTTC. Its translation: CASSNRDSNNEQFF.

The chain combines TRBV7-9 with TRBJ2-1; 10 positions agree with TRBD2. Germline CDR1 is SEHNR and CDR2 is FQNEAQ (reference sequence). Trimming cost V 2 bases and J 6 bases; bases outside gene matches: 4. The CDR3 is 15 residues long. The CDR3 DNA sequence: TGTGCCAGCAGCTTATTGTCTAGCGGGAGCAATGAGCAGTTCTTC. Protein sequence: CASSLLSSGSNEQFF.

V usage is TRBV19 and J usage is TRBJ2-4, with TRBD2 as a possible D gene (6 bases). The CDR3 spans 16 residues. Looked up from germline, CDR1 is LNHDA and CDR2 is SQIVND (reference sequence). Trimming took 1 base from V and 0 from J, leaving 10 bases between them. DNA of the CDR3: TGTGCCAGTAGTATAGGGGGGGAGCCAGCCAAAAACATTCAGTACTTC. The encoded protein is CASSIGGEPAKNIQYF.

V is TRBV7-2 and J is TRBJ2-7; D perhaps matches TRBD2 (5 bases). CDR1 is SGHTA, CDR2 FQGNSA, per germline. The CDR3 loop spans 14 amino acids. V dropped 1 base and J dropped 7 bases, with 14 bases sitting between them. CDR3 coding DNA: TGTGCCAGCAGCTTAGAAACGTATTCGGGAGAGCAGTACTTC. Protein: CASSLETYSGEQYF.

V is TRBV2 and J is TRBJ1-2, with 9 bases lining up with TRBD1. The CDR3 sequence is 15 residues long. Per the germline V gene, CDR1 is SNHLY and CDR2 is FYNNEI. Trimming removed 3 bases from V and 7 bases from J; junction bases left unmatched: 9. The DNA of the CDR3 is TGTGCCAGCAGTGATTCTTCGGGACAGGGCAGTGGCTACACCTTC. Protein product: CASSDSSGQGSGYTF.

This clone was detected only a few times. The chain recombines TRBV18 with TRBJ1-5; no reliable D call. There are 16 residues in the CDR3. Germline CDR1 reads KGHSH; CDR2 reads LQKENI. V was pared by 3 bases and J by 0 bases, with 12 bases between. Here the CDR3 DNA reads TGTGCCAGCTCACCTCCGGGAGCCGATAGCAATCAGCCCCAGCATTTT. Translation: CASSPPGADSNQPQHF.

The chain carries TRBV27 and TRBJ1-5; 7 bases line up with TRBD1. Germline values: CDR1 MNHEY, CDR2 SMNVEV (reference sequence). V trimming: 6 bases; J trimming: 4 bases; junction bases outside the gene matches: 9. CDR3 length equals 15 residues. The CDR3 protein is CASRGSGTVNQPQHF. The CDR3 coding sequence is TGTGCCAGCAGGGGATCCGGGACAGTTAATCAGCCCCAGCATTTT.

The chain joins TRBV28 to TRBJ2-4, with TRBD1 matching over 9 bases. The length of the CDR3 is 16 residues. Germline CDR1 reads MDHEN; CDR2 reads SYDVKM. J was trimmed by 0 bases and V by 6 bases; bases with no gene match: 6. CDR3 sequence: CASSSTGGLAKNIQYF. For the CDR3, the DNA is TGTGCCAGCAGCTCGACAGGGGGACTAGCCAAAAACATTCAGTACTTC.